This T cell receptor beta chain was identified during a study of cytomegalovirus exposure and HLA in healthy donors. Points from the study as a whole: Subsequent analysis of the approximately 110 validation repertoires found a tendency for first-cohort TCR clusters to co-occur.

The J segment lost 0 bases and the V segment lost 10 bases, leaving 12 bases of the junction unmatched. This CDR3 is built from 17 residues. Germline assignment: CDR1 WSHSY and CDR2 SAAADI. Here immunoSEQ multiplex PCR was the method, and the copy in TCRdb shows in-frame clones only, minus some. The top ten hold 0.8% to 1.2% of the sample, which has roughly 220,000 clones, about 93% seen once. Remarks on this clone: The antigen is undetermined.

The receptor was derived from a woman between 18 and 30 years old in good health and CMV-seronegative. This chain links TRBV10-2 with TRBJ2-6; TRBD1 matches 7 bases. Material: PBMCs. The CDR3 loop is CATNHRGPFSGANVLTF. The CDR3 DNA reads TGCGCCACCAATCACAGGGGCCCCTTCTCTGGGGCCAACGTCCTGACTTTC.